Listed below are T cell receptor beta chains from one sample, sequenced in a study of cytotoxic CD8 clonotypes in ibrutinib-treated CLL. Sequencing was performed with immunoSEQ multiplex PCR; in TCRdb, only in-frame clones are kept and a portion is missing. This table has roughly 76,000 clones, more than 75% appearing once. The material was PBMCs, obtained at disease progression, from a patient treated with ibrutinib. The receptors originated from a human donor with chronic lymphocytic leukemia. CDR3s leave out the opening cysteine and the closing phenylalanine or tryptophan. A D gene is named only where the DNA matches it firmly.

cdr3_aa,v_call,j_call,cdr3_length,d_call
ASSLASSTDTQY,TRBV5-1,TRBJ2-3,12,NA
ASSDRGRDGYT,TRBV6-1,TRBJ1-2,11,NA
AWSAGPNSPLH,TRBV30,TRBJ1-6,11,NA
ASSFPGFYSNQPQH,TRBV21-1,TRBJ1-5,14,NA
ASSLVVTGANVLT,TRBV7-2,TRBJ2-6,13,NA
ASSIKRTGELF,TRBV19,TRBJ2-2,11,NA
ASSLDRGQGNTGELF,TRBV11-2,TRBJ2-2,15,TRBD1
ASSQVTSLVRDQPQH,TRBV4-1,TRBJ1-5,15,NA
ASSDGPPSYEQY,TRBV2,TRBJ2-7,12,NA
ASREQGNNQPQH,TRBV2,TRBJ1-5,12,TRBD1
ASSGQVGTGELF,TRBV7-2,TRBJ2-2,12,TRBD1
ASSSPGLAGSYEQY,TRBV27,TRBJ2-7,14,TRBD2
ASSSGLAGELF,TRBV11-2,TRBJ2-2,11,NA
ASSFPGGINRDRPLH,TRBV7-8,TRBJ1-6,15,NA
ASSPLEGFDTEAF,TRBV18,TRBJ1-1,13,NA
ASSPNLYSNQPQH,TRBV27,TRBJ1-5,13,NA
ASSGSINGRGQF,TRBV10-1,TRBJ2-1,12,NA
ASSPSLGKEF,TRBV5-1,TRBJ2-1,10,NA
ASSRTGSVAGGNYEQF,TRBV14,TRBJ2-1,16,TRBD2
ASSFRVNYGYT,TRBV7-9,TRBJ1-2,11,NA
AWSGLQGDQPQH,TRBV30,TRBJ1-5,12,TRBD1
AITRGGTGANVLT,TRBV10-3,TRBJ2-6,13,NA
ASRFTPGLTGELF,TRBV5-1,TRBJ2-2,13,NA
ASSLLAEGEAF,TRBV27,TRBJ1-1,11,NA